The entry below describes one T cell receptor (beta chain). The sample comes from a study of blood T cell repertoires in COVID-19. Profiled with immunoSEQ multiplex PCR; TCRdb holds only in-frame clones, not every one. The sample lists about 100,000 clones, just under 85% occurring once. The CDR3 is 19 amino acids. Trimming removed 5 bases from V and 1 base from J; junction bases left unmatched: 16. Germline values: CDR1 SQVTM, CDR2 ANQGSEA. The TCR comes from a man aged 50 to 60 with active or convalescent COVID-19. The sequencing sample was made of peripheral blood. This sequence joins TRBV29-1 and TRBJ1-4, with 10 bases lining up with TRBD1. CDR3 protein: CSVRLFLPGQGRTNEKLFF. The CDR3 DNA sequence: TGCAGCGTTCGCCTTTTTTTACCGGGACAGGGGAGAACTAATGAAAAACTGTTTTTT. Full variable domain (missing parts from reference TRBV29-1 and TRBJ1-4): SAVISQKPSRDICQRGTSLTIQCQVDSQVTMMFWYRQQPGQSLTLIATANQGSEATYESGFVIDKFPISRPNLTFSTLTVSNMSPEDSSIYLCSVRLFLPGQGRTNEKLFFGSGTQLSVL.